This TCR beta chain derives from a study of T cell repertoires in cytomegalovirus infection. Overall study: As its CMV epitopes, the study selected recently identified HLA-C-restricted and well-studied HLA-B-restricted targets. TCR beta signatures that were public indicated CMV infection and matching HLA type.

General study results and limits: Using cumulative public TCR beta family frequency, the authors identified those who carried CMV together with the relevant HLA. HLA-C-restricted CMV-specific TCR beta clonotypes were dominant in the ex vivo response.

On this clonotype: Its specificity is unknown.

Germline-derived CDR1 and CDR2 are SNHLY and FYNNEI. V lost 9 bases and J lost 5; bases outside the gene matches: 14. This CDR3 comprises 16 residues. TCRdb recomputed calls from the reads with MiXCR, one row per CDR3 protein. The table has some 920,000 distinct CDR3 sequences, approximately 31% seen once. The specimen comprised cultured CD8+ T cells from PBMCs, sampled from culture after CMV antigen stimulation. V and J are TRBV2 and TRBJ2-5; 11 bases are shared with TRBD2. This clonotype was obtained from a human donor in good health (CMV status not recorded). Some clones in this sample may be carry-over from other donors' samples. CDR3 nucleotides: TGTGCCAGTGAGGAACTAGCGGGGGTCTGGGGGGAGACCCAGTACTTC. Translated, it gives CASEELAGVWGETQYF.